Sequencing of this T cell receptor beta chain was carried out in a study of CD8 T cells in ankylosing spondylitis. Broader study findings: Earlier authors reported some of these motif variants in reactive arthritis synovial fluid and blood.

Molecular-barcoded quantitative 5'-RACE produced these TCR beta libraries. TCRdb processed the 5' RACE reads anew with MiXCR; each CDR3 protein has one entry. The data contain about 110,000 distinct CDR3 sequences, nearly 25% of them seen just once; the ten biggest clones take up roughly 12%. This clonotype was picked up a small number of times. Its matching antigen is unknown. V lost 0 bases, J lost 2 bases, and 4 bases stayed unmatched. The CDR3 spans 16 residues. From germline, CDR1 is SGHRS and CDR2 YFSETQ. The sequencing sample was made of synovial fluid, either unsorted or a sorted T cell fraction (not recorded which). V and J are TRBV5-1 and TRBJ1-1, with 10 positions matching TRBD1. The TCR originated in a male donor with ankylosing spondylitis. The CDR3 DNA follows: TGCGCCAGCAGCTTGGGACAGGGGGCTTTTAACACTGAAGCTTTCTTT. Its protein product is CASSLGQGAFNTEAFF.